Listed below are T cell receptor beta chains from one sample, sequenced in a study of shared clonotypes between healthy human individuals. The assay was immunoSEQ multiplex PCR, and TCRdb's table has in-frame clones only and misses some. This sample has some 580,000 clones, with 95% to 98% found just once. Specimen: naive CD8+ T cells sorted from blood. Every receptor here comes from a man younger than 40 in good health. Each CDR3 is given with its conserved first and last residue. Each record gives: J gene, V gene, D gene, clone size, CDR3 protein, CDR3 DNA. D genes are given only for firm matches. The size entry is marked missing in some rows and otherwise reads once, few, many or a size class.

j_call: TRBJ2-1; v_call: TRBV6-1; d_call: TRBD2; clone_size: NA; cdr3_aa: CASSATTSGRNNEQFF; cdr3_nt: TGTGCCAGCAGTGCGACGACTAGCGGGAGGAACAATGAGCAGTTCTTC
j_call: TRBJ2-3; v_call: TRBV29-1; d_call: NA; clone_size: NA; cdr3_aa: CSVSTPGPHTDTQYF; cdr3_nt: TGCAGCGTTTCCACGCCGGGACCGCACACAGATACGCAGTATTTT
j_call: TRBJ2-7; v_call: TRBV9; d_call: TRBD1; clone_size: NA; cdr3_aa: CASSVEPLLDRDDEQYF; cdr3_nt: TGTGCCAGCAGCGTAGAGCCACTCTTGGACAGGGACGACGAGCAGTACTTC
j_call: TRBJ2-3; v_call: TRBV29-1; d_call: NA; clone_size: NA; cdr3_aa: CSVAFPDRERGYTQYF; cdr3_nt: TGCAGCGTTGCTTTTCCGGATCGGGAGCGTGGGTATACGCAGTATTTT
j_call: TRBJ2-1; v_call: TRBV29-1; d_call: TRBD1; clone_size: NA; cdr3_aa: CSVVGQGAYNEQFF; cdr3_nt: TGCAGCGTTGTGGGGCAGGGGGCCTACAATGAGCAGTTCTTC
j_call: TRBJ1-4; v_call: TRBV6-5; d_call: NA; clone_size: NA; cdr3_aa: CASSYSSLEEKLFF; cdr3_nt: TGTGCCAGCAGTTACTCGTCCCTCGAGGAAAAACTGTTTTTT
j_call: TRBJ1-1; v_call: TRBV29-1; d_call: TRBD1; clone_size: NA; cdr3_aa: CSGTGYDTEAFF; cdr3_nt: TGCAGCGGGACAGGGTATGACACTGAAGCTTTCTTT
j_call: TRBJ2-1; v_call: TRBV18; d_call: TRBD1; clone_size: NA; cdr3_aa: CASSPIRTGQLYNEQFF; cdr3_nt: TGTGCCAGCTCCCCAATAAGAACGGGACAGTTGTACAATGAGCAGTTCTTC
j_call: TRBJ1-2; v_call: TRBV29-1; d_call: NA; clone_size: NA; cdr3_aa: CSVPQGNGYTF; cdr3_nt: TGCAGCGTACCGCAGGGGAATGGCTACACCTTC
j_call: TRBJ2-2; v_call: TRBV9; d_call: NA; clone_size: NA; cdr3_aa: CASSVVPSNTGELFF; cdr3_nt: TGTGCCAGCAGCGTAGTTCCATCGAACACCGGGGAGCTGTTTTTT
j_call: TRBJ2-1; v_call: TRBV11-2; d_call: NA; clone_size: NA; cdr3_aa: CASSLGDWSGEQFF; cdr3_nt: TGTGCCAGCAGCTTAGGGGACTGGTCGGGAGAGCAGTTCTTC
j_call: TRBJ1-1; v_call: TRBV19; d_call: NA; clone_size: NA; cdr3_aa: CASSIGGSEAFF; cdr3_nt: TGTGCCAGTAGTATAGGGGGTTCTGAAGCTTTCTTT
j_call: TRBJ2-1; v_call: TRBV10-3; d_call: NA; clone_size: NA; cdr3_aa: CAISESKTIDEQFF; cdr3_nt: TGTGCCATCAGTGAGTCTAAAACTATAGATGAGCAGTTCTTC
j_call: TRBJ1-5; v_call: TRBV5-8; d_call: NA; clone_size: once; cdr3_aa: CASRKQGNQPQHF; cdr3_nt: TGTGCCAGCAGGAAACAGGGTAATCAGCCCCAGCATTTT
j_call: TRBJ2-7; v_call: TRBV14; d_call: NA; clone_size: NA; cdr3_aa: CASSQDRVGQPSYEQYF; cdr3_nt: TGTGCCAGCAGCCAAGATCGAGTCGGACAGCCATCCTACGAGCAGTACTTC
j_call: TRBJ2-3; v_call: TRBV29-1; d_call: TRBD2; clone_size: once; cdr3_aa: CSVDPGTSGRADTQYF; cdr3_nt: TGCAGCGTCGATCCCGGGACTAGCGGGAGGGCAGATACGCAGTATTTT
j_call: TRBJ2-3; v_call: TRBV19; d_call: NA; clone_size: NA; cdr3_aa: CASSITFSTDTQYF; cdr3_nt: TGTGCCAGTAGCATAACGTTTAGCACAGATACGCAGTATTTT
j_call: TRBJ1-1; v_call: TRBV27; d_call: NA; clone_size: once; cdr3_aa: CASRGLTNTEAFF; cdr3_nt: TGTGCCAGCAGGGGACTCACGAACACTGAAGCTTTCTTT